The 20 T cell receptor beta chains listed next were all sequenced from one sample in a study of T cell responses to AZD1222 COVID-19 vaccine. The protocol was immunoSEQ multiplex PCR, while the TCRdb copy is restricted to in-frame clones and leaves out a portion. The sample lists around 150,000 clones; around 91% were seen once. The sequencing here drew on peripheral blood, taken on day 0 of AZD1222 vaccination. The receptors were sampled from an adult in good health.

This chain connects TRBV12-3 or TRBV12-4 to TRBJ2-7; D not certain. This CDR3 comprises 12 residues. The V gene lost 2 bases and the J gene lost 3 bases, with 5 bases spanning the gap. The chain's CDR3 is CASSLFGYEQYF. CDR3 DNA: TGTGCCAGCAGTTTATTCGGCTACGAGCAGTACTTC.

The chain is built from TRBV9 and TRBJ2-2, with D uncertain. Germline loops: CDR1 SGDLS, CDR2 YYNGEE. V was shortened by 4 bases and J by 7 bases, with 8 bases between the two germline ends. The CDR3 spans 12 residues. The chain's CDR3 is CASSPPLGELFF. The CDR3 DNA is TGTGCCAGCAGCCCGCCGCTCGGGGAGCTGTTTTTT.

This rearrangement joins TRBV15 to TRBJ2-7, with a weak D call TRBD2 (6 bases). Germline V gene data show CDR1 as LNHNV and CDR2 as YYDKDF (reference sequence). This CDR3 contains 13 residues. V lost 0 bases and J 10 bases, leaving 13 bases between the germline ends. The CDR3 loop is CATSRDGDSGQYF. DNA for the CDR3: TGTGCCACCAGCAGAGATGGGGACTCGGGACAGTACTTC.

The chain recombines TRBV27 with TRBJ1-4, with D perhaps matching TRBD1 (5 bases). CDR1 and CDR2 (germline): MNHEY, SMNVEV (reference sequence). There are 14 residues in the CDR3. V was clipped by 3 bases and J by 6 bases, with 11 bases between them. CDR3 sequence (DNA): TGTGCCAGCAGTTTTCAAGGGGCGGATGAAAAACTGTTTTTT. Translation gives CASSFQGADEKLFF.

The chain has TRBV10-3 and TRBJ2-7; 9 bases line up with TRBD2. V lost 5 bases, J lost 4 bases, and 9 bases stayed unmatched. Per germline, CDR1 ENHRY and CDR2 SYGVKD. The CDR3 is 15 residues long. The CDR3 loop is CAISRPGLALYEQYF. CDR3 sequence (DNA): TGTGCCATCAGTCGCCCGGGACTAGCTTTATACGAGCAGTACTTC.

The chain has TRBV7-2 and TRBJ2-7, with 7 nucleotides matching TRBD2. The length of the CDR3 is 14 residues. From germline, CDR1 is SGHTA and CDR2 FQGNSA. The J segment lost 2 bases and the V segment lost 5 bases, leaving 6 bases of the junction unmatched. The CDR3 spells CASSAIGLAYEQYF. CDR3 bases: TGTGCCAGCAGCGCTATAGGACTAGCCTACGAGCAGTACTTC.

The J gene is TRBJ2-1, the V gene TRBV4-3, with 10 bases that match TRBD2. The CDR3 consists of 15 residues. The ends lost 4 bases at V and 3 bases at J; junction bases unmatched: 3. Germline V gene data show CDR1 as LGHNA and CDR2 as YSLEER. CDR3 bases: TGCGCCAGCAGCCGCACTAGCGGGGACTACAATGAGCAGTTCTTC. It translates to CASSRTSGDYNEQFF.

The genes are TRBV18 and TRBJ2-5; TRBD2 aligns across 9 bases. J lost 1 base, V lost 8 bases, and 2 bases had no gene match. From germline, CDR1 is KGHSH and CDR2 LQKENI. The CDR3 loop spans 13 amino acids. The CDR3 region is CASSSGGQETQYF. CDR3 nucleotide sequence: TGTGCCAGCAGTAGCGGGGGCCAAGAGACCCAGTACTTC.

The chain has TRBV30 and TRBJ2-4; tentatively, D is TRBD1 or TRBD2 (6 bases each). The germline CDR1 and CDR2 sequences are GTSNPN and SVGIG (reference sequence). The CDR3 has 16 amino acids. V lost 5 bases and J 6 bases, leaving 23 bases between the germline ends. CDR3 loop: CAWGGLNGRRVNIQYF. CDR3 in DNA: TGTGCCTGGGGGGGCTTAAACGGGAGAAGGGTAAACATTCAGTACTTC. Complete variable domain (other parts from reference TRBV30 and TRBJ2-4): SQTIHQWPATLVQPVGSPLSLECTVEGTSNPNLYWYRQAAGRGLQLLFYSVGIGQISSEVPQNLSASRPQDRQFILSSKKLLLSDSGFYLCAWGGLNGRRVNIQYFGAGTRLSVL.

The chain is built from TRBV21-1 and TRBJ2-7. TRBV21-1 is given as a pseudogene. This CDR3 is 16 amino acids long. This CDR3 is CASSKPLVGGSYEQYF. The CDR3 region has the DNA TGTGCCAGCAGTAAACCCTTGGTAGGGGGGTCCTACGAGCAGTACTTC.

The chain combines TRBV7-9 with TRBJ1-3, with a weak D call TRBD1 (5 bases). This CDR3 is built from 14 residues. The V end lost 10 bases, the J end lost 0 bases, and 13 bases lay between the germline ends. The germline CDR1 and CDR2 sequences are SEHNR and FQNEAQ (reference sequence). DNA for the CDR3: TGTGCCACCCCAGGGTGGGGCTCTGGAAACACCATATATTTT. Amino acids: CATPGWGSGNTIYF.

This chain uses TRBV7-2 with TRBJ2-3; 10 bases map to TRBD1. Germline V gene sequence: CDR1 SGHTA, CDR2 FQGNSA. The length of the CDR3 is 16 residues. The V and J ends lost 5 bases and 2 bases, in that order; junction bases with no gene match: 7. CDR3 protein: CASSEIDRGHTDTQYF. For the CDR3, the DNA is TGTGCCAGCAGCGAAATCGACAGGGGGCACACAGATACGCAGTATTTT.

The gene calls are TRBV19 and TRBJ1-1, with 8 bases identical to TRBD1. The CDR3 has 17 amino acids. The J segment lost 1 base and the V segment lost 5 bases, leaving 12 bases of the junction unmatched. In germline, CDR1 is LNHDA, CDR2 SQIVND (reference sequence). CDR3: CASSLGQGSLANTEAFF. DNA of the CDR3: TGTGCCAGTAGTCTCGGACAGGGTAGTCTCGCGAACACTGAAGCTTTCTTT.

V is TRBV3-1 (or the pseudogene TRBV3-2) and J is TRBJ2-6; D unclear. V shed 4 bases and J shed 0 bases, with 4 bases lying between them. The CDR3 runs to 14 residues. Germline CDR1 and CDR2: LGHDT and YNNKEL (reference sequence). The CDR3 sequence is CASSLLSGANVLTF. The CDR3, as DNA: TGTGCCAGCAGCCTACTCTCTGGGGCCAACGTCCTGACTTTC.

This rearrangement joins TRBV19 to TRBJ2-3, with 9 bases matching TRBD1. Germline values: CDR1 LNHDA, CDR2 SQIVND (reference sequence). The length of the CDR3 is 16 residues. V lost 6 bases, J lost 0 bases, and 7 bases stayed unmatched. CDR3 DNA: TGTGCCAGTAGGGACAGGGGAGGATCTAGCACAGATACGCAGTATTTT. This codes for CASRDRGGSSTDTQYF.

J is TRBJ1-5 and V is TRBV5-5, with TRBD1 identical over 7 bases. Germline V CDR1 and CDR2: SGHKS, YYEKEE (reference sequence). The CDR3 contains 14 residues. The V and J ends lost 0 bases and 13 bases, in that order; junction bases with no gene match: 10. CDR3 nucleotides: TGTGCCAGCAGCTTGGATGTGGGACAGCGCCTTCAGCATTTT. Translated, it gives CASSLDVGQRLQHF.

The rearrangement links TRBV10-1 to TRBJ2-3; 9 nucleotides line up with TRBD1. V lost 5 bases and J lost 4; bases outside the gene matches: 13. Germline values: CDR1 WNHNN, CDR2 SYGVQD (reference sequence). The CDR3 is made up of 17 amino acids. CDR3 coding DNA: TGCGCCAGCAGTCCCCTTCCGGGACAGGGTTCTTCAGATACGCAGTATTTT. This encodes CASSPLPGQGSSDTQYF.

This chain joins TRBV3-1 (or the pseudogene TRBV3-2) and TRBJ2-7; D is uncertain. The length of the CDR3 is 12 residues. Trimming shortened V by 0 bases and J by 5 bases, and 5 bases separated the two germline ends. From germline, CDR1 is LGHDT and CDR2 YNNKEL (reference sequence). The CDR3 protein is CASSQELNEQYF. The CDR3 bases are TGTGCCAGCAGCCAAGAACTAAACGAGCAGTACTTC.

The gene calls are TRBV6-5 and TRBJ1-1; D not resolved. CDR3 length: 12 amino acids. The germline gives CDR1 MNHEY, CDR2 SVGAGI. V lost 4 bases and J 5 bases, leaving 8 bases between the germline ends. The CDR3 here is CASSSIRTEAFF. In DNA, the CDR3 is TGTGCCAGCAGTTCGATACGGACTGAAGCTTTCTTT.

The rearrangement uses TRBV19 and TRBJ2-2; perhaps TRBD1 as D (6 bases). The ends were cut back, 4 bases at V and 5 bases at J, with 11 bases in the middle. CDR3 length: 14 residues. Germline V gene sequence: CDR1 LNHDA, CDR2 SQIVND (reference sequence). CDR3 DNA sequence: TGTGCCAGTAGTACCTGGACAGAAACCGGGGAGCTGTTTTTT. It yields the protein CASSTWTETGELFF.